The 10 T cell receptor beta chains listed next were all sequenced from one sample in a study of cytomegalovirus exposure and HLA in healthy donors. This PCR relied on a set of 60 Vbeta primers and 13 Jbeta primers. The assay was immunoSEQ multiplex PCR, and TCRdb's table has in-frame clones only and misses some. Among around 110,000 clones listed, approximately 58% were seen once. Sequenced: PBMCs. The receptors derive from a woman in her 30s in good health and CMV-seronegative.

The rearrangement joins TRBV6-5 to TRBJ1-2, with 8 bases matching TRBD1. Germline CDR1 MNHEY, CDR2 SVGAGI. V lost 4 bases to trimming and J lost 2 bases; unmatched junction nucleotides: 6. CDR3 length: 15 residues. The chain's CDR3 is CASSLGQGNNYGYTF. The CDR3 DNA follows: TGTGCCAGCAGTTTAGGACAGGGAAACAACTATGGCTACACCTTC.

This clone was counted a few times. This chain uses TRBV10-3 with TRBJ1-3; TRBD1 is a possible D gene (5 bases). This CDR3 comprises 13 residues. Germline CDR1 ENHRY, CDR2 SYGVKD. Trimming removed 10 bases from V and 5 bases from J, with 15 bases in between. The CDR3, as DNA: TGTGCCACCGCCTCGGGGGAGAGAAACACCATATATTTT. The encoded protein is CATASGERNTIYF.

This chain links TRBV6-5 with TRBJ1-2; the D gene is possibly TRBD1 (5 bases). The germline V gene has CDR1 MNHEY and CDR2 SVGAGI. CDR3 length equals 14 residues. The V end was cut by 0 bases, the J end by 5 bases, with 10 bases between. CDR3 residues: CASSYSQGGYGYTF. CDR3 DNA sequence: TGTGCCAGCAGTTACTCGCAGGGAGGGTATGGCTACACCTTC.

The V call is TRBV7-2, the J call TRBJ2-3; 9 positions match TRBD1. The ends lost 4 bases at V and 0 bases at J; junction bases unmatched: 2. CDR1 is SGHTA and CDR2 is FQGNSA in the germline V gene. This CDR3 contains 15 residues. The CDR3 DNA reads TGTGCCAGCAGCTCACAGGGGGCAAGCACAGATACGCAGTATTTT. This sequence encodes CASSSQGASTDTQYF.

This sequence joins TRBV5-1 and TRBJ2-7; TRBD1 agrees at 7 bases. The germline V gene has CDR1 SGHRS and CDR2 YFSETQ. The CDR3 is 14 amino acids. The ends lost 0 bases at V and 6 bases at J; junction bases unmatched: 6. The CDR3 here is CASSLEHRGGEQYF. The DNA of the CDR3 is TGCGCCAGCAGCTTGGAACACAGGGGCGGCGAGCAGTACTTC.

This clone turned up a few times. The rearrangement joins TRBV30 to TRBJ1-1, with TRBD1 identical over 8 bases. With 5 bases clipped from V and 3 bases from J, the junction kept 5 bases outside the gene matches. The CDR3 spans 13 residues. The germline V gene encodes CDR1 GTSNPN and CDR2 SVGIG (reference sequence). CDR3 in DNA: TGTGCCTGGGCCGAGACAGGGGACACTGAAGCTTTCTTT. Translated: CAWAETGDTEAFF. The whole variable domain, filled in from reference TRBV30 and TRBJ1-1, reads SQTIHQWPATLVQPVGSPLSLECTVEGTSNPNLYWYRQAAGRGLQLLFYSVGIGQISSEVPQNLSASRPQDRQFILSSKKLLLSDSGFYLCAWAETGDTEAFFGQGTRLTVV.

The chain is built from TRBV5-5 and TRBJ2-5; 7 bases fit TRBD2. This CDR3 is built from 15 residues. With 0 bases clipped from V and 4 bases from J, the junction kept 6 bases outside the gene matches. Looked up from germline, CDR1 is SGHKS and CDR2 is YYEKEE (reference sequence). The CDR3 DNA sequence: TGTGCCAGCAGCTTGGGTAACGTAGCGGGAGAGACCCAGTACTTC. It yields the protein CASSLGNVAGETQYF.

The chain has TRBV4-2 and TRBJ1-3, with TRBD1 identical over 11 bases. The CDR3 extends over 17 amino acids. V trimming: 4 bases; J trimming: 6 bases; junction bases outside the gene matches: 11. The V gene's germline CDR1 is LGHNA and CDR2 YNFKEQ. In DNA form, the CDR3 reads TGTGCCAGCAGCCCCCCAATTTGGACAGGGGGCGAAAACACCATATATTTT. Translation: CASSPPIWTGGENTIYF.

The chain's CDR3 is CASRDTGLAQETQYF. In DNA, the CDR3 is TGCGCCAGCAGGGATACAGGGTTGGCCCAAGAGACCCAGTACTTC. V gene TRBV4-1 combines with J gene TRBJ2-5, with D possibly TRBD1 on 6 matching bases. The length of the CDR3 is 15 residues. CDR1 is MGHRA, CDR2 YSYEKL, per germline. V was pared by 6 bases and J by 1 base, with 15 bases between.

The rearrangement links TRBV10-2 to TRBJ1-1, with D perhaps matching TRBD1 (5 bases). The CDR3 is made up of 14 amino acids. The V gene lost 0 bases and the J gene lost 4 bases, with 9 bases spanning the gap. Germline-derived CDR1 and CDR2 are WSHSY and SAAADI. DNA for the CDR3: TGCGCCAGCAGTGAGTCGGGGGGGACCACTGAAGCTTTCTTT. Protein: CASSESGGTTEAFF.